Shown below are 6 T cell receptor beta chains from a single sample sequenced in a study of cytomegalovirus exposure and HLA in healthy donors. The PCR ran on 60 Vbeta and 13 Jbeta primers. TCRdb's table, derived via immunoSEQ multiplex PCR, lists solely in-frame clones and lacks some. The repertoire holds 150,000 to 200,000 clones, over 60% seen once, with around 5.7% in the top ten. Material for sequencing was PBMCs. All receptors derive from a man between 40 and 49 years old in good health and CMV-seronegative.

The V and J genes are TRBV4-3 and TRBJ1-4; D gene unclear. The CDR3 extends over 16 amino acids. V lost 0 bases and J 0 bases, leaving 8 bases between the germline ends. Germline-derived CDR1 and CDR2 are LGHNA and YSLEER. This CDR3 is CASSQDLTPTNEKLFF. Here the CDR3 DNA reads TGCGCCAGCAGCCAAGATCTCACACCAACTAATGAAAAACTGTTTTTT.

V usage is TRBV7-9 and J usage is TRBJ1-2; D remains ambiguous. Trimming cost V 1 base and J 13 bases, with 10 bases left between them. This CDR3 spans 11 amino acids. The germline V gene encodes CDR1 SEHNR and CDR2 FQNEAQ (reference sequence). In DNA, the CDR3 is TGTGCCAGCAGCTTAGGTAGAGGAAGCACCTTC. Translation: CASSLGRGSTF. The variable domain in full, completed from reference TRBV7-9 and TRBJ1-2, reads DTGVSQNPRHKITKRGQNVTFRCDPISEHNRLYWYRQTLGQGPEFLTYFQNEAQLEKSRLLSDRFSAERPKGSFSTLEIQRTEQGDSAMYLCASSLGRGSTFGSGTRLTVV.

The V and J genes are TRBV18 and TRBJ2-5; tentatively, D is TRBD1 (6 bases). V lost 3 bases to trimming and J lost 11 bases, with 13 bases between them. Germline V gene lookup returns CDR1 KGHSH and CDR2 LQKENI. This CDR3 is 12 amino acids long. The CDR3 bases are TGTGCCAGCTCACCTAACAGGGAAAGGCAGTACTTC. This sequence encodes CASSPNRERQYF.

This chain connects TRBV5-1 to TRBJ1-1; the D is unclear. Germline V CDR1 and CDR2: SGHRS, YFSETQ. The V and J ends lost 4 bases and 0 bases respectively, with 19 bases between them. This CDR3 spans 17 amino acids. The CDR3 sequence: CASSPSREDRVNTEAFF. The CDR3, as DNA: TGCGCCAGCAGCCCCAGTCGGGAGGATAGGGTGAACACTGAAGCTTTCTTT.

The chain uses TRBV14 and TRBJ2-3, with D possibly matching TRBD1 (5 bases). Germline V gene lookup returns CDR1 SGHDN and CDR2 FVKESK. CDR3 length: 13 residues. The V and J ends lost 5 bases and 6 bases respectively, with 12 bases between them. The DNA for the CDR3 is TGTGCCAGCAGCTTCTCCAGGGTCGATACGCAGTATTTT. Residues: CASSFSRVDTQYF. The whole variable domain, filled in from reference TRBV14 and TRBJ2-3, reads EAGVTQFPSHSVIEKGQTVTLRCDPISGHDNLYWYRRVMGKEIKFLLHFVKESKQDESGMPNNRFLAERTGGTYSTLKVQPAELEDSGVYFCASSFSRVDTQYFGPGTRLTVL.

This clone appeared once. The chain has TRBV18 and TRBJ2-5; TRBD2 might be the D (6 bases). The J call is in doubt because the DNA end fits TRBJ2-7 better. CDR1 is KGHSH and CDR2 is LQKENI in the germline V gene. CDR3 length: 15 amino acids. The CDR3 here is CASSPPGLANYEQYF. CDR3 in DNA: TGTGCCAGCTCACCACCGGGACTGGCAAACTACGAGCAGTACTTC.